The clone carrying this T cell receptor (beta chain) was picked up a small number of times. Its specificity is unknown. The data were obtained in a study of OX40 agonist ivuxolimab in advanced cancers. Study as a whole: The dose-escalation cohort had hepatocellular carcinoma, melanoma, renal cell or head and neck cancer. Study results and caveats: Clonal expansion from baseline to week 6 occurred in both CD4+ and CD8+ T cells. The antigens recognized by the expanded peripheral T cells, that is their antigen specificity, were not determined.

The germline V and J ends were trimmed by 4 bases and 4 bases, with 14 bases remaining between them. The CDR3 runs 14 residues. Germline V CDR1 and CDR2: SGHTA, FQGTGA. Only in-frame clones appear in the TCRdb table, and some are missing; sequencing was by immunoSEQ multiplex PCR. The table has fewer than 50,000 clones, around 90% seen once. This rearrangement joins TRBV7-3 to TRBJ2-7; D is tentatively TRBD1 or TRBD2 (5 bases each). The sequence came from an adult with an advanced solid tumor such as melanoma, head and neck, liver or kidney cancer. The sequences come from CD4+ or CD8+ T cells sorted from blood, collected in a trial of the OX40 agonist ivuxolimab. Here the CDR3 reads CASSSTGALYEQYF. DNA of the CDR3: TGTGCCAGCAGCTCGACCGGGGCCTTATACGAGCAGTACTTC.